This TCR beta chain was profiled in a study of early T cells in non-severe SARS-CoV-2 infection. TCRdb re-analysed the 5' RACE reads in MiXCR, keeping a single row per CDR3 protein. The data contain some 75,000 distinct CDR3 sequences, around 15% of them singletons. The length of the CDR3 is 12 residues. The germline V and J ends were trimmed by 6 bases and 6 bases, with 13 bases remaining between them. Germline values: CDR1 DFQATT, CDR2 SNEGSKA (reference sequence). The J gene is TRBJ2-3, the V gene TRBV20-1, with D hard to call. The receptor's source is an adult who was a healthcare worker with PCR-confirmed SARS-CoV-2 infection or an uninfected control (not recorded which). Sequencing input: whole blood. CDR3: CSAPLGGDTQYF. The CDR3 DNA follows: TGCAGTGCACCCTTGGGCGGTGATACGCAGTATTTT.